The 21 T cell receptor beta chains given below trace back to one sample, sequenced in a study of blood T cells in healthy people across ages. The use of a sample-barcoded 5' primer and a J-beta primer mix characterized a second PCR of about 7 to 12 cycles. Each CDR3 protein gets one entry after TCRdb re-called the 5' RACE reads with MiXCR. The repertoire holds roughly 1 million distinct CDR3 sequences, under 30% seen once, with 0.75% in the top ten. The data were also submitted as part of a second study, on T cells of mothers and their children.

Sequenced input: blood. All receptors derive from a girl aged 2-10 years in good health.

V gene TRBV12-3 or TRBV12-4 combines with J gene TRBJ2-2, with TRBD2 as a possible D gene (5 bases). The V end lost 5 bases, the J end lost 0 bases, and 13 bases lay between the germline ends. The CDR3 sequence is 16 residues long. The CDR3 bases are TGTGCCAGCAGTCCATCTAGCCGAGCGAACACCGGGGAGCTGTTTTTT. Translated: CASSPSSRANTGELFF.

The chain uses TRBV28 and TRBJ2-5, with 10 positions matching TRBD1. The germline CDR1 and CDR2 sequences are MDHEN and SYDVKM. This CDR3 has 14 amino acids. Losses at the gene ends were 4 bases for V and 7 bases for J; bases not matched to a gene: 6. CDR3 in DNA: TGTGCCAGCAGTTCGGGACAGGGGATCGGGACCCAGTACTTC. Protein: CASSSGQGIGTQYF.

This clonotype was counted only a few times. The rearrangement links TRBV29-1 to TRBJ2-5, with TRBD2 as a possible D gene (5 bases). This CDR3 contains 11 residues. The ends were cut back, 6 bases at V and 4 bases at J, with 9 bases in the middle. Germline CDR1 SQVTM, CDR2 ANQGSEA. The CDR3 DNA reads TGCAGCGTAACTAGGCGAGAGACCCAGTACTTC. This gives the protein CSVTRRETQYF.

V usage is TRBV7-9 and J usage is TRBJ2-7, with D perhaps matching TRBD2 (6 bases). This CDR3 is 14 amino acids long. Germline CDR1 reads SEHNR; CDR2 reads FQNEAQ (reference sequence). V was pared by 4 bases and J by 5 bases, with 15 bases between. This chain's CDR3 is CASSSPWEVDEQYF. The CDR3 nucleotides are TGTGCCAGCAGCTCCCCGTGGGAGGTGGACGAGCAGTACTTC.

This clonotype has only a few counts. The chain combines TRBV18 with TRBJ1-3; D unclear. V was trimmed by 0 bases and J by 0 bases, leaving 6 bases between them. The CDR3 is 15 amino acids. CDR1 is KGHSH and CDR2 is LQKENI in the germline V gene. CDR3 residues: CASSPPRNSGNTIYF. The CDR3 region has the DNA TGTGCCAGCTCACCACCCAGGAACTCTGGAAACACCATATATTTT.

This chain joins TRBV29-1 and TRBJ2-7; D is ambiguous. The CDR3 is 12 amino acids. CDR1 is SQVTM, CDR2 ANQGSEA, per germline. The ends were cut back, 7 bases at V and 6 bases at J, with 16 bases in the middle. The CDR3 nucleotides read TGCAGCGCTTCCGAGGCCGGTCTCGAGCAGTACTTC. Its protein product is CSASEAGLEQYF.

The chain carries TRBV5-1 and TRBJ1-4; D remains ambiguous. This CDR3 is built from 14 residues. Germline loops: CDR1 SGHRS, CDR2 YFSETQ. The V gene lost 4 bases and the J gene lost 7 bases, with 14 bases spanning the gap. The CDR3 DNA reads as TGCGCCAGCAGCCCATTGGGGAATAGTGAAAAACTGTTTTTT. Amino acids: CASSPLGNSEKLFF.

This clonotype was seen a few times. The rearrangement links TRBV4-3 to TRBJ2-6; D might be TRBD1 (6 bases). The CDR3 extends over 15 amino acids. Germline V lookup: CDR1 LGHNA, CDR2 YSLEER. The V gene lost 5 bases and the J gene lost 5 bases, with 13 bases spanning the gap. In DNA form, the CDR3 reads TGCGCCAGCAGCTCGGACAGTCACCGGGCCAACGTCCTGACTTTC. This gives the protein CASSSDSHRANVLTF.

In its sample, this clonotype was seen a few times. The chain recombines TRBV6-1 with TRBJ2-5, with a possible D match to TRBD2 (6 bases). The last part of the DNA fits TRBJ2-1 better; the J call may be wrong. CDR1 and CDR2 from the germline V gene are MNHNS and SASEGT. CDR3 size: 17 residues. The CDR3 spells CASSPLGALGGYNEQFF. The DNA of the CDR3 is TGTGCCAGCAGTCCCCTCGGCGCGCTCGGGGGCTACAATGAGCAGTTCTTC.

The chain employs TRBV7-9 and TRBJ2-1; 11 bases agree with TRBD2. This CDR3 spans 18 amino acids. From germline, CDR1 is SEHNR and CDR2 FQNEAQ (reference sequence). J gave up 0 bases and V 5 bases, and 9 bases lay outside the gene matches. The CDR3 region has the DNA TGTGCCAGCAGCACCGGGACTAGCGGATGGAGCTCCTACAATGAGCAGTTCTTC. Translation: CASSTGTSGWSSYNEQFF. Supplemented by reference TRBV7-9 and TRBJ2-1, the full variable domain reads DTGVSQNPRHKITKRGQNVTFRCDPISEHNRLYWYRQTLGQGPEFLTYFQNEAQLEKSRLLSDRFSAERPKGSFSTLEIQRTEQGDSAMYLCASSTGTSGWSSYNEQFFGPGTRLTVL.

The DNA for the CDR3 is TGCGCCAGCAGCCAAAGAAATTCCGGGACGGCGAACACTGAAGCTTTCTTT. Amino acids: CASSQRNSGTANTEAFF. The chain links TRBV4-3 to TRBJ1-1; D might be TRBD1 (5 bases). This CDR3 contains 17 residues. Germline V gene sequence: CDR1 LGHNA, CDR2 YSLEER. V lost 2 bases and J 1 base, leaving 17 bases between the germline ends.

CDR3 in DNA: TGTGCCAGCAGCGCCGGGACAGGGTCGTACCAAGAGACCCAGTACTTC. Translation gives CASSAGTGSYQETQYF. The V and J genes are TRBV9 and TRBJ2-5, with 9 bases matching TRBD1. The CDR3 runs to 16 residues. The trim removed 3 bases at V and 0 bases at J, leaving 6 bases unmatched. CDR1 is SGDLS and CDR2 is YYNGEE in the germline V gene.

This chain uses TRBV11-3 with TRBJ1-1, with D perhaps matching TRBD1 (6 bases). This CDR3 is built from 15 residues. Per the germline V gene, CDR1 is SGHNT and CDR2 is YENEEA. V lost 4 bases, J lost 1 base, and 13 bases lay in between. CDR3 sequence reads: CASSSGTSGNTEAFF. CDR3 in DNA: TGTGCCAGCAGCTCAGGGACAAGTGGGAACACTGAAGCTTTCTTT.

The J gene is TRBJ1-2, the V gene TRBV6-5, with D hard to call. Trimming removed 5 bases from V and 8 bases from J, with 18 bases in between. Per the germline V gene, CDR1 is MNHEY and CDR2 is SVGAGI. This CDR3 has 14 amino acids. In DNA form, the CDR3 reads TGTGCCAGCAGTCCCCGGGGATGGGTAGAAGGCTACACCTTC. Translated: CASSPRGWVEGYTF.

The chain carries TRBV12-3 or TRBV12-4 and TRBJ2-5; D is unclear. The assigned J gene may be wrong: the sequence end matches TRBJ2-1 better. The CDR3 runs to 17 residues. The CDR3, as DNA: TGTGCCAGCAGCCCAGATGACTTCCGGGCCAGCTACAATGAGCAGTTCTTC. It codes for CASSPDDFRASYNEQFF.

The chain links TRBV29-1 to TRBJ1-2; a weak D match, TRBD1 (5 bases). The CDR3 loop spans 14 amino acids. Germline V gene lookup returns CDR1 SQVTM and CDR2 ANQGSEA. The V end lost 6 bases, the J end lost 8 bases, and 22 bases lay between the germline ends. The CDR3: CSVSPRLTDFGYTF. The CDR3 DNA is TGCAGCGTCAGCCCAAGACTGACAGACTTCGGCTACACCTTC.

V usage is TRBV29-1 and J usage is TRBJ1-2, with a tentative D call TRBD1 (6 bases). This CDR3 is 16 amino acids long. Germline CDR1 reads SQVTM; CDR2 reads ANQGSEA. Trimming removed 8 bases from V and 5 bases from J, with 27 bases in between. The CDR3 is CSYRPWTEDKDYGYTF. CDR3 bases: TGCAGCTATCGCCCGTGGACAGAAGACAAGGATTATGGCTACACCTTC.

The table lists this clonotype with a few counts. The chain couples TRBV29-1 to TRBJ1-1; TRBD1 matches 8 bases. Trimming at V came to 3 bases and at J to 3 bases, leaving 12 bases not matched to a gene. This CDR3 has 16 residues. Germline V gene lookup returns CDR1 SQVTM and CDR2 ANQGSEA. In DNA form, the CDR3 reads TGCAGCGTTGAGGACAGGCAGGGGGCCGAATACACTGAAGCTTTCTTT. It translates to CSVEDRQGAEYTEAFF.

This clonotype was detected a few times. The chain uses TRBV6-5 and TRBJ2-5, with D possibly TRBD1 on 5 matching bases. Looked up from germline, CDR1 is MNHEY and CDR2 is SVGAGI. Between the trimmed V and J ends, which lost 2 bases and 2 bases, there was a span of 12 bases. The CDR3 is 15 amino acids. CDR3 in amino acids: CASSYAAGIQETQYF. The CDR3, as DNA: TGTGCCAGCAGTTACGCCGCAGGGATACAAGAGACCCAGTACTTC.

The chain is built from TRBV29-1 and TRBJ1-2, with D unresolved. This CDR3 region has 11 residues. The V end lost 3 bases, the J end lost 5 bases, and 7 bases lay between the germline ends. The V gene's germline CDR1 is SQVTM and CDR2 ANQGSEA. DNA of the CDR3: TGCAGCGTTGACGGAGGATATGGCTACACCTTC. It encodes CSVDGGYGYTF.

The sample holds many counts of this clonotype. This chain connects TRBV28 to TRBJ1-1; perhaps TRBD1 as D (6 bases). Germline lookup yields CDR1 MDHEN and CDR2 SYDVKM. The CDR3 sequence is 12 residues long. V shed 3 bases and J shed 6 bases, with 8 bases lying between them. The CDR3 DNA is TGTGCCAGCAGTTTTGGGGGGCCTGAAGCTTTCTTT. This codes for CASSFGGPEAFF.